The source of this T cell receptor beta chain is a study of blood T cell repertoires in COVID-19. Study-wide context: From the United States, Italy and Spain came samples of acute and convalescent COVID-19. T cells, B-cell-depleted T cells, or PBMCs supplied cDNA or gDNA.

Under the authors' procedure: It was from reference gene primer amplification that nucleated cell counts were estimated. Here immunoSEQ multiplex PCR was the method, and the copy in TCRdb shows in-frame clones only, minus some. Clonal size and the V and J genes are those of that table, whereas D and trimming came from the DNA. The sample has under 150,000 clones, approximately 85% seen once. Seattle enrolled patients during active infection and tracked them longitudinally. This clone has just one count. Germline V gene lookup returns CDR1 LGHDT and CDR2 YNNKEL (reference sequence). V lost 0 bases and J lost 1, with 11 bases in between. The CDR3 sequence is 16 residues long.

The specimen sequenced was peripheral blood. This receptor was identified in a woman in her sixties with COVID-19, enrolled during active disease. This chain joins TRBV3-1 (or the pseudogene TRBV3-2) and TRBJ2-3, with TRBD2 as a possible D gene (5 bases). CDR3 sequence (DNA): TGTGCCAGCAGCCAAGATGCCCTAGCAGGCACAGATACGCAGTATTTT. This translates into CASSQDALAGTDTQYF.